The T cell receptor beta chain described here comes from a study of T-cell memory formation after mild COVID-19. V lost 3 bases and J lost 2, with 6 bases in between. Germline-derived CDR1 and CDR2 are SEHNR and FQNEAQ (reference sequence). The CDR3 is made up of 13 amino acids. TCRdb analysed the 5' RACE reads with MiXCR anew, one entry per CDR3 protein. The sample has about 470,000 distinct CDR3 sequences; around 25% are singletons. This clonotype has only a few counts. The specimen was PBMCs or a T cell subset sorted from them (not recorded which). The receptor's source is an adult woman who had mild COVID-19 (a few samples of this study predate the infection). Cell type and time point are not known. The V call is TRBV7-9, the J call TRBJ2-3, with D hard to call. Here the CDR3 reads CASSLSDTDTQYF. The CDR3 DNA is TGTGCCAGCAGCTTGTCAGACACAGATACGCAGTATTTT.